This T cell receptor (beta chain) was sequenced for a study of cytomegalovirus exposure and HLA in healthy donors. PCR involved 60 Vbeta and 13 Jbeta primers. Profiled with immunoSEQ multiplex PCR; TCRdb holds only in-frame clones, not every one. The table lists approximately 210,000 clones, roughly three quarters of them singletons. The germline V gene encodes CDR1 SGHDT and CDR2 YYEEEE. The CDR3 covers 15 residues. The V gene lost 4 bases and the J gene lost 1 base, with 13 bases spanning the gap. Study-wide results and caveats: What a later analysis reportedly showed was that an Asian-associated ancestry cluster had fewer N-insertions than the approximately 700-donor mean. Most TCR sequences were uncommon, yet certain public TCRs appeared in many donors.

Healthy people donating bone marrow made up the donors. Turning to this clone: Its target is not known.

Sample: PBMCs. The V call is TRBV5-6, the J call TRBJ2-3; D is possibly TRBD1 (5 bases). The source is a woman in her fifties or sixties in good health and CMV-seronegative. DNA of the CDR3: TGTGCCAGCAGCCCCCTGGGGCCGGGCACAGATACGCAGTATTTT. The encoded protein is CASSPLGPGTDTQYF.